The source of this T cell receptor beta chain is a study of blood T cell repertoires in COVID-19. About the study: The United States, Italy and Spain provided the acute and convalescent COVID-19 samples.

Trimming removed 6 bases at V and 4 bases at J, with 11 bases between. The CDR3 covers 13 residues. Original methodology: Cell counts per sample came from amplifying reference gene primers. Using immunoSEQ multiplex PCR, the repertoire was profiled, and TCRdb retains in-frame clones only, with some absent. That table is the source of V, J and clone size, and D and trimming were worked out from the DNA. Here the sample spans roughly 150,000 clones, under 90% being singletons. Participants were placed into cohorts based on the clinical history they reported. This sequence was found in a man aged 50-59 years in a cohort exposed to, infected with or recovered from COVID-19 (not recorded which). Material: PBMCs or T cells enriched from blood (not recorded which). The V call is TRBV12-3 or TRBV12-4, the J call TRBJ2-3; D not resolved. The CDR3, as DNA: TGTGCCAGCAGATTTGGTGTAGCAGATACGCAGTATTTT. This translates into CASRFGVADTQYF.